The 27 T cell receptor beta chains listed next were all sequenced from one sample in a study of blood T cell repertoires in COVID-19 (dated by TCRdb to 2018 to 2021). Libraries were constructed by the immunoSEQ multiplex PCR assay. TCRdb limited this immuneACCESS table to in-frame rearrangements with V and J called. A share of clones is missing; checked studies link under half to unresolved V genes, and the rest is unexplained. The sample data list 150,000 to 190,000 clones, and roughly nine tenths of these were observed just once. The top ten clonotypes cover around 16% of the sample. The sample comprised peripheral blood. The receptors come from a woman aged 40 to 49 with acute or convalescent COVID-19.

The rearrangement uses TRBV30 and TRBJ1-3, with no clear D. The CDR3 runs 15 residues. Trimming removed 5 bases at V and 2 bases at J, with 16 bases between. CDR1 is GTSNPN, CDR2 SVGIG, per germline (reference sequence). CDR3 protein: CAWGREPPPGNTIYF. CDR3 coding DNA: TGTGCCTGGGGGAGGGAGCCTCCCCCTGGAAACACCATATATTTT.

CDR3 nucleotide sequence: TGTGCCAGCAGTTCTGGGGGCGCAGGGGCCGGGCAGTACTTC. It specifies CASSSGGAGAGQYF. The chain recombines TRBV28 with TRBJ2-7; D perhaps matches TRBD1 (6 bases). Germline values: CDR1 MDHEN, CDR2 SYDVKM. With 4 bases removed from V and 9 bases from J, the gap between germline ends came to 19 bases. The CDR3 extends over 14 amino acids.

The chain joins TRBV5-1 to TRBJ2-7, with TRBD2 identical over 8 bases. The germline V gene has CDR1 SGHRS and CDR2 YFSETQ. CDR3 length: 17 amino acids. V shed 0 bases and J 7 bases; nucleotides not matched to a gene: 15. The chain's CDR3 is CASSLGLTRGATGEQYF. Written as DNA, the CDR3 is TGCGCCAGCAGCTTGGGGCTGACGCGGGGGGCGACGGGGGAGCAGTACTTC.

The rearrangement links TRBV15 to TRBJ2-5, with D maybe TRBD1 (5 bases). V lost 3 bases, J lost 7 bases, and 18 bases lay in between. The CDR3 is 15 amino acids. Germline loops: CDR1 LNHNV, CDR2 YYDKDF (reference sequence). The CDR3, as DNA: TGTGCCACCAGCAGCCGTGAAAGGGGAAGGGGGACCCAGTACTTC. It yields the protein CATSSRERGRGTQYF. Full variable domain (missing parts from reference TRBV15 and TRBJ2-5): DAMVIQNPRYQVTQFGKPVTLSCSQTLNHNVMYWYQQKSSQAPKLLFHYYDKDFNNEADTPDNFQSRRPNTSFCFLDIRSPGLGDTAMYLCATSSRERGRGTQYFGPGTRLLVL.

The gene calls are TRBV9 and TRBJ1-2; a possible D gene is TRBD1 (6 bases). V was pared by 6 bases and J by 5 bases, with 14 bases between. Germline loops: CDR1 SGDLS, CDR2 YYNGEE. The CDR3 is 13 residues long. CDR3 sequence (DNA): TGTGCCAGCACGAGGGGAGGGGGGTATGGCTACACCTTC. Amino acid sequence: CASTRGGGYGYTF.

The genes are TRBV6-5 and TRBJ2-1, with unresolved D. Trimming left V 8 bases short and J 4 bases short, with 12 bases between. CDR1 is MNHEY, CDR2 SVGAGI, per germline. This CDR3 has 13 residues. The CDR3 sequence: CASEPAGYNEQFF. The CDR3 bases are TGTGCCAGCGAACCGGCCGGGTACAATGAGCAGTTCTTC.

The J gene is TRBJ2-7, the V gene TRBV2, with D possibly TRBD2 on 5 matching bases. The V gene's germline CDR1 is SNHLY and CDR2 FYNNEI. V lost 2 bases and J lost 2, with 10 bases in between. The CDR3 is 14 amino acids. CDR3 sequence: CASSEYSGTYEQYF. DNA for the CDR3: TGTGCCAGCAGTGAATACAGCGGAACCTACGAGCAGTACTTC.

The chain employs TRBV2 and TRBJ1-1; D is perhaps TRBD1 (5 bases). Germline-derived CDR1 and CDR2 are SNHLY and FYNNEI. CDR3 length equals 13 residues. Trimming left V 6 bases short and J 1 base short, with 9 bases between. Here the CDR3 DNA reads TGTGCCAGCAGCGGACAAAAGAACACTGAAGCTTTCTTT. It translates to CASSGQKNTEAFF.

The chain uses TRBV19 and TRBJ2-7, with TRBD1 identical over 7 bases. The V gene's germline CDR1 is LNHDA and CDR2 SQIVND (reference sequence). The J segment lost 2 bases and the V segment lost 9 bases, leaving 13 bases of the junction unmatched. There are 15 residues in the CDR3. The CDR3 loop reads CASTTNRDSTYEQYF. DNA for the CDR3: TGTGCCAGCACCACCAATAGGGACAGTACCTACGAGCAGTACTTC. The complete variable domain, with remaining parts taken from reference TRBV19 and TRBJ2-7, reads DGGITQSPKYLFRKEGQNVTLSCEQNLNHDAMYWYRQDPGQGLRLIYYSQIVNDFQKGDIAEGYSVSREKKESFPLTVTSAQKNPTAFYLCASTTNRDSTYEQYFGPGTRLTVT.

The rearrangement uses TRBV5-6 and TRBJ2-2, with D tentatively TRBD1 (6 bases). Germline lookup yields CDR1 SGHDT and CDR2 YYEEEE. This CDR3 has 15 amino acids. The V and J ends lost 2 bases and 6 bases respectively, with 14 bases between them. The CDR3: CASSFMGAQAGELFF. CDR3 nucleotide sequence: TGTGCCAGCAGCTTTATGGGGGCGCAGGCCGGGGAGCTGTTTTTT.

This chain joins TRBV7-7 and TRBJ1-5; the D is unclear. Trimming removed 1 base from V and 5 bases from J, with 6 bases in between. The germline V gene has CDR1 SSHAT and CDR2 FNYEAQ (reference sequence). This CDR3 has 13 amino acids. The CDR3 bases are TGTGCCAGCAGCTTAGGAGTTGATCAGCCCCAGCATTTT. Its translation is CASSLGVDQPQHF.

This clone was found once. The J gene is TRBJ2-7, the V gene TRBV5-4, with D uncertain. CDR3 length: 14 residues. Deletions cut 3 bases from V and 2 bases from J, with 12 bases between. In germline, CDR1 is SGHNT, CDR2 YYREEE (reference sequence). The CDR3 DNA reads TGTGCCAGCAGCTGGCCAGGCGAAACCTACGAGCAGTACTTC. Encoded protein: CASSWPGETYEQYF.

This clone was seen once. The chain joins TRBV28 to TRBJ1-2, with D possibly matching TRBD1 (5 bases). The germline V gene has CDR1 MDHEN and CDR2 SYDVKM. CDR3 length equals 13 residues. V was trimmed by 7 bases and J by 8 bases, leaving 17 bases between them. This chain's CDR3 is CASNSGVDGGYTF. The CDR3 region has the DNA TGTGCCAGCAACTCGGGGGTTGACGGAGGCTACACCTTC.

V usage is TRBV5-8 and J usage is TRBJ2-7; TRBD1 aligns across 8 bases. Germline CDR1 and CDR2: SGHTS and YDEGEE. This CDR3 has 15 residues. The junction had 5 bases not matched to a gene; V was cut back by 0 bases and J by 3 bases. CDR3 DNA sequence: TGTGCCAGCAGCTTGGGACAGGGGACGTTCTACGAGCAGTACTTC. Protein: CASSLGQGTFYEQYF.

This clone counts as medium-sized. Within the sample, other DNA sequences also encode this same CDR3. The CDR3 protein is CASSVETSNEQFF. DNA of the CDR3: TGTGCCAGCAGCGTAGAAACTAGCAATGAGCAGTTCTTC. This chain links TRBV9 with TRBJ2-1, with D possibly TRBD2 on 5 matching bases. V was trimmed by 0 bases and J by 6 bases, leaving 7 bases between them. The CDR3 is made up of 13 amino acids. CDR1 SGDLS and CDR2 YYNGEE come from the germline V gene.

The chain combines TRBV2 with TRBJ2-7; the D gene is possibly TRBD1 (5 bases). The length of the CDR3 is 14 residues. Germline loops: CDR1 SNHLY, CDR2 FYNNEI. Trimming took off 7 bases at V and 2 bases at J, with 15 bases between the two ends. The CDR3 is CASIRVLGAYEQYF. The DNA for the CDR3 is TGTGCCAGCATCAGGGTCCTCGGTGCCTACGAGCAGTACTTC.

The V and J genes are TRBV6-5 and TRBJ2-4; 7 bases are a match to TRBD1. The CDR3 has 13 amino acids. After removal of 6 bases from V and 10 bases from J, the junction contained 9 bases not matched to a gene. Germline V gene data show CDR1 as MNHEY and CDR2 as SVGAGI. The CDR3 protein is CASSFHRTGIQYF. The CDR3 nucleotides read TGTGCCAGCAGCTTCCATCGGACAGGAATTCAGTACTTC.

The V gene is TRBV7-3, the J gene TRBJ2-7, with D maybe TRBD1 (6 bases). The ends were cut back, 4 bases at V and 5 bases at J, with 12 bases in the middle. CDR3 length: 13 amino acids. Germline-derived CDR1 and CDR2 are SGHTA and FQGTGA. The CDR3 sequence: CASSSFSGDEQYF. CDR3 DNA: TGTGCCAGCAGCTCCTTCTCAGGGGACGAGCAGTACTTC.

This chain links TRBV20-1 with TRBJ2-1, with 9 nucleotides matching TRBD2. With V trimmed by 3 bases and J by 0 bases, 9 bases remained unmatched. CDR3 length: 17 residues. Germline V gives CDR1 DFQATT, CDR2 SNEGSKA (reference sequence). The CDR3 loop reads CSASRLAGLSSYNEQFF. CDR3 in DNA: TGCAGTGCTAGTCGGCTAGCGGGGCTTTCCTCCTACAATGAGCAGTTCTTC.

The chain combines TRBV2 with TRBJ2-5, with TRBD1 matching 11 bases. The CDR3 loop spans 14 amino acids. The J segment lost 4 bases and the V segment lost 6 bases, leaving 4 bases of the junction unmatched. The germline gives CDR1 SNHLY, CDR2 FYNNEI. CDR3 nucleotides: TGTGCCAGCAGCGGACAGGGGGCTGCAGAGACCCAGTACTTC. It encodes CASSGQGAAETQYF.

The chain uses TRBV30 and TRBJ2-7; 8 bases are shared with TRBD1. After removal of 2 bases from V and 6 bases from J, the junction contained 6 bases not matched to a gene. CDR1 GTSNPN and CDR2 SVGIG come from the germline V gene (reference sequence). This CDR3 contains 13 residues. CDR3 DNA sequence: TGTGCCTGGAGTTGGACAGGGTACGGCGAGCAGTACTTC. Amino acids: CAWSWTGYGEQYF.

This clone was detected once. This chain joins TRBV3-1 (or the pseudogene TRBV3-2) and TRBJ2-5; tentative D call: TRBD1 (5 bases). Looked up from germline, CDR1 is LGHDT and CDR2 is YNNKEL (reference sequence). V was cut by 1 base and J by 1 base, with 13 bases left in between. The CDR3 sequence is 16 residues long. CDR3 sequence (DNA): TGTGCCAGCAGCCAAGGGGGCCTCCACCTCCAAGAGACCCAGTACTTC. Translated, it gives CASSQGGLHLQETQYF.

In DNA form, the CDR3 reads TGTGCCAGCAGCTCGACAGGGGGCGCAGGGGCCAACGTCCTGACTTTC. This sequence encodes CASSSTGGAGANVLTF. V is TRBV7-6 and J is TRBJ2-6; 10 nucleotides match TRBD1. J lost 4 bases, V lost 4 bases, and 4 bases had no gene match. From germline, CDR1 is SGHVS and CDR2 FNYEAQ. The length of the CDR3 is 16 residues. Based on the CDR3 plus reference TRBV7-6 and TRBJ2-6, the full variable domain is GAGVSQSPRYKVTKRGQDVALRCDPISGHVSLYWYRQALGQGPEFLTYFNYEAQQDKSGLPNDRFSAERPEGSISTLTIQRTEQRDSAMYRCASSSTGGAGANVLTFGAGSRLTVL.

The chain recombines TRBV15 with TRBJ1-6; a weak D match, TRBD1 (6 bases). Trimming took off 3 bases at V and 14 bases at J, with 17 bases between the two ends. The germline V gene has CDR1 LNHNV and CDR2 YYDKDF (reference sequence). The CDR3 totals 14 residues. The CDR3 DNA reads TGTGCCACCAGCAGCCTGGGATCGGGACAAGCCCTCCACTTT. As protein: CATSSLGSGQALHF.

V is TRBV3-1 (or the pseudogene TRBV3-2) and J is TRBJ2-7; perhaps TRBD2 as D (6 bases). V was cut by 4 bases and J by 5 bases, with 12 bases left in between. Per the germline V gene, CDR1 is LGHDT and CDR2 is YNNKEL (reference sequence). This CDR3 is 13 amino acids long. DNA of the CDR3: TGTGCCAGCAGCCCGGGGGAAAGGAACGAGCAGTACTTC. Amino acids: CASSPGERNEQYF.

V is TRBV9 and J is TRBJ2-3; 10 bases map to TRBD2. V was pared by 3 bases and J by 2 bases, with 6 bases of the junction left unmatched. Germline V gives CDR1 SGDLS, CDR2 YYNGEE. The CDR3 is 16 residues long. The CDR3 reads CASSGRAGGATDTQYF. The DNA for the CDR3 is TGTGCCAGCAGCGGAAGAGCGGGGGGGGCCACAGATACGCAGTATTTT.

This chain uses TRBV19 with TRBJ1-4; 7 bases map to TRBD1. CDR1 and CDR2 from the germline V gene are LNHDA and SQIVND (reference sequence). The junction had 5 bases not matched to a gene; V was cut back by 7 bases and J by 3 bases. The length of the CDR3 is 14 residues. The CDR3 DNA reads as TGTGCCAGTAATACAGGGGCGGCTAATGAAAAACTGTTTTTT. Translating gives CASNTGAANEKLFF. Combining the CDR3 with reference TRBV19 and TRBJ1-4 gives the whole variable domain DGGITQSPKYLFRKEGQNVTLSCEQNLNHDAMYWYRQDPGQGLRLIYYSQIVNDFQKGDIAEGYSVSREKKESFPLTVTSAQKNPTAFYLCASNTGAANEKLFFGSGTQLSVL.